This is a list of T cell receptor beta chains from one sample in a study of control samples from healthy donors and cancer patients. Only in-frame clones appear in the TCRdb table, and some are missing; sequencing was by immunoSEQ multiplex PCR. The profile shows roughly 130,000 clones, 75% to 95% of them singletons. What was sequenced was blood. The receptors originated from a man between 18 and 29 years old in good health. Both conserved end residues are trimmed from each CDR3. Fields, in order: CDR3 protein, J gene, V gene.

ASSVGLAGSSYNEQF | TRBJ2-1 | TRBV9
ASSRGQSHDGYT | TRBJ1-2 | TRBV27
ASSVGTASEAF | TRBJ1-1 | TRBV27
ASSWSPSGGAKNIQY | TRBJ2-4 | TRBV5-1
ATSEGPNSPLH | TRBJ1-6 | TRBV24-1
ASTYIGGTGNTIY | TRBJ1-3 | TRBV28
ASSSWTSQYGYT | TRBJ1-2 | TRBV5-1
ASSLPGNLAFNVQF | TRBJ2-1 | TRBV27
ASSQDLVGDQPQH | TRBJ1-5 | TRBV4-1
ASTRGTKNIQY | TRBJ2-4 | TRBV12-3/TRBV12-4
ASSPLRNEQF | TRBJ2-1 | TRBV12-3/TRBV12-4
ASSQVREDTQY | TRBJ2-3 | TRBV2
ASSSSTTGVAF | TRBJ1-1 | TRBV12-3/TRBV12-4
ASSEPSWGRNTEAF | TRBJ1-1 | TRBV10-2
ASSKGFGFTQPQH | TRBJ1-5 | TRBV2
ASSPGEGGETQY | TRBJ2-5 | TRBV7-9